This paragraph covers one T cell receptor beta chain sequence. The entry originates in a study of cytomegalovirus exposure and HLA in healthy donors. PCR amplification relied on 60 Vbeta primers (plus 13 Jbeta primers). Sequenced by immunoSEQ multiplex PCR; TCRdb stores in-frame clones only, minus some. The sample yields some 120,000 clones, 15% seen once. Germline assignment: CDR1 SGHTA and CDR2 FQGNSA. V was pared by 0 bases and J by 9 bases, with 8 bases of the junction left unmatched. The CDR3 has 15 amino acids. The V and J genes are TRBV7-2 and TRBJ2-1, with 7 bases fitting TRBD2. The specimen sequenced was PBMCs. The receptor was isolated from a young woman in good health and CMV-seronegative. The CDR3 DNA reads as TGTGCCAGCAGCTTAGCGGGAGGGTCAAACTTTGAGCAGTTCTTC. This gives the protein CASSLAGGSNFEQFF.